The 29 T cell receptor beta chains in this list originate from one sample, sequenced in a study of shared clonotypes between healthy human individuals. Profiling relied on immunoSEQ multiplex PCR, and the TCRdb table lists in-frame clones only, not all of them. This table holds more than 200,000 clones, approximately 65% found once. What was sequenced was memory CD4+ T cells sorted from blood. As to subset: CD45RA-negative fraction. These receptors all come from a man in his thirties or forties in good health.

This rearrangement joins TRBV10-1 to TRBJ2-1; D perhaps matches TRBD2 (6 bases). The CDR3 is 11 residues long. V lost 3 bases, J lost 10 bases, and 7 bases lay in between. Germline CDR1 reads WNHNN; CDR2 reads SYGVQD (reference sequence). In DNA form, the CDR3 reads TGCGCCAGCAGTGATCGGGAGGAGCAGTTCTTC. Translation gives CASSDREEQFF.

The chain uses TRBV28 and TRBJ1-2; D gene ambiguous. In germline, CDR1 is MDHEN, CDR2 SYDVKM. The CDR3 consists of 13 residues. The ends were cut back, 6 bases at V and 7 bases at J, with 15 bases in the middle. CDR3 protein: CASREGAFGGYTF. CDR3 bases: TGTGCCAGCAGGGAAGGTGCGTTCGGTGGCTACACCTTC.

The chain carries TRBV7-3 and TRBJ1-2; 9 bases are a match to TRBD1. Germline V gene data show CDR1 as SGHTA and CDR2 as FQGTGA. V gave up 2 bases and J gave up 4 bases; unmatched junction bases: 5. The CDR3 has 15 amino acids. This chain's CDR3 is CASSLSGTGTYGYTF. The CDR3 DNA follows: TGTGCCAGCAGCTTATCGGGGACAGGGACCTATGGCTACACCTTC.

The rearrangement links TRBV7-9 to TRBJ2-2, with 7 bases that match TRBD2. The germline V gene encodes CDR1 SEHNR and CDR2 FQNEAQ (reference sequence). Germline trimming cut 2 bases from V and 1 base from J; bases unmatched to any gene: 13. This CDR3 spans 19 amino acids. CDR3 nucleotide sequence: TGTGCCAGCAGCTTATTCTCATTTATGGCTAGCGGGAACACCGGGGAGCTGTTTTTT. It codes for CASSLFSFMASGNTGELFF.

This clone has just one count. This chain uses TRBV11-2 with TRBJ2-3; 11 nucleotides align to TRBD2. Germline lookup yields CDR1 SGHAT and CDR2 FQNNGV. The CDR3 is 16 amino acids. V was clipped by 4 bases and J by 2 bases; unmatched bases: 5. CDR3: CASSSGLAGFTDTQYF. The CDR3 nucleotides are TGTGCCAGCAGCTCTGGACTAGCGGGCTTCACAGATACGCAGTATTTT.

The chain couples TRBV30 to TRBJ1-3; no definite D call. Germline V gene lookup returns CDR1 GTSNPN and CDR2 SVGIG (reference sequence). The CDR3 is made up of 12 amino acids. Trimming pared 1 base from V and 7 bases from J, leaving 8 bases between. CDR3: CAWSALGNTIYF. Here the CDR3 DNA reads TGTGCCTGGAGTGCCCTGGGGAACACCATATATTTT.

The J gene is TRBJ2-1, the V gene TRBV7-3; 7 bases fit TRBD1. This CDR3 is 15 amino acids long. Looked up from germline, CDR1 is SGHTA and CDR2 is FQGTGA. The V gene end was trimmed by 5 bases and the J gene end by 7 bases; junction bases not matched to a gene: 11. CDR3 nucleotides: TGTGCCAGCAGCAATCTCCGACAGGGAAGGAATGAGCAGTTCTTC. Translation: CASSNLRQGRNEQFF.

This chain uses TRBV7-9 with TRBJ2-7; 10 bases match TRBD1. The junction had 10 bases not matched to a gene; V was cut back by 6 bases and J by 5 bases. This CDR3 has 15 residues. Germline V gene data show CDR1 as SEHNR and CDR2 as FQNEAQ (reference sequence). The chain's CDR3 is CASSRMGQGSNEQYF. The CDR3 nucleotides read TGTGCCAGCAGTCGGATGGGACAGGGGTCCAACGAGCAGTACTTC.

The CDR3 is CASSRWTGSYEQYF. CDR3 nucleotides: TGCGCCAGCAGTCGCTGGACAGGCTCCTACGAGCAGTACTTC. This sequence joins TRBV10-2 and TRBJ2-7, with 7 bases identical to TRBD1. The CDR3 is 14 residues long. V lost 5 bases to trimming and J lost 0 bases; unmatched junction nucleotides: 4. CDR1 is WSHSY, CDR2 SAAADI, per germline.

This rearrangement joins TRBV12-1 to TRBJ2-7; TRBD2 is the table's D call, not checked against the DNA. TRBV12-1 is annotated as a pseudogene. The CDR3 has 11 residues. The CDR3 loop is CASSLGGREFF. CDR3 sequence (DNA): TGTGCCAGCAGCTTAGGAGGGCGGGAGTTCTTC.

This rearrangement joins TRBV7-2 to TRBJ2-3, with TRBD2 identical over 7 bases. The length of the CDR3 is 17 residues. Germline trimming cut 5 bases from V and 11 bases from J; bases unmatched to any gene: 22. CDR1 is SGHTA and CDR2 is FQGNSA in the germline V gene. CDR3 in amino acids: CASSPPGSIAGNLGQYF. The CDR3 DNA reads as TGTGCCAGCAGCCCCCCCGGGTCGATAGCGGGCAACTTGGGGCAGTATTTT.

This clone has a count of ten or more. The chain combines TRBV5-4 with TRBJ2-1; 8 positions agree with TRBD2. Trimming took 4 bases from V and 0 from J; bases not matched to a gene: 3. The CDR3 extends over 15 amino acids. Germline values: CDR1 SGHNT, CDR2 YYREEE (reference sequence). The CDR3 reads CASSISGASYNEQFF. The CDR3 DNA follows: TGTGCCAGCAGCATTAGCGGGGCCTCCTACAATGAGCAGTTCTTC.

In DNA, the CDR3 is TGTGCCAGCAGCGAGGGCTCGATGAACACTGAAGCTTTCTTT. Encoded protein: CASSEGSMNTEAFF. V usage is TRBV11-2 and J usage is TRBJ1-1; no definite D call. From germline, CDR1 is SGHAT and CDR2 FQNNGV. Trimming took off 5 bases at V and 0 bases at J, with 10 bases between the two ends. The CDR3 is 14 residues long.

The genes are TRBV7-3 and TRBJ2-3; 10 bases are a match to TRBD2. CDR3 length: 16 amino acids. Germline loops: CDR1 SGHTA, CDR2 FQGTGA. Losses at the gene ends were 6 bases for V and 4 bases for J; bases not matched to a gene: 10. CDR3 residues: CASSFSASGSADTQYF. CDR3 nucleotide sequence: TGTGCCAGCAGTTTCTCGGCTAGCGGGAGTGCAGATACGCAGTATTTT.

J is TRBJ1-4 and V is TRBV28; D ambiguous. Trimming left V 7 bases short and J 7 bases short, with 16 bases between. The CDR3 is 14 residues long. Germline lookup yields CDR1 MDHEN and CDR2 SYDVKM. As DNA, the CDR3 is TGTGCCAGCACTCCTTCGGGGATAGGTGAAAAACTGTTTTTT. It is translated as CASTPSGIGEKLFF.

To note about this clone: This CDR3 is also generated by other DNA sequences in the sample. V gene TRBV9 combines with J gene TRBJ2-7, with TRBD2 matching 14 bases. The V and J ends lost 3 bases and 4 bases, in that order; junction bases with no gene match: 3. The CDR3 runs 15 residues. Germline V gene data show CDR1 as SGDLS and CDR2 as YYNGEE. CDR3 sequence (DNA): TGTGCCAGCAGCGCAGGGACTAGCGGGAGTTACGAGCAGTACTTC. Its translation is CASSAGTSGSYEQYF.

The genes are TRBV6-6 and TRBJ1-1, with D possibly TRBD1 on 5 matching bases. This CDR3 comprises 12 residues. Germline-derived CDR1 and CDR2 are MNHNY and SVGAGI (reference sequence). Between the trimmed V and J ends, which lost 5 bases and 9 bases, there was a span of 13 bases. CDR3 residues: CASSTRQYQAFF. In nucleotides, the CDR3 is TGTGCCAGCAGTACCCGACAGTATCAAGCTTTCTTT.

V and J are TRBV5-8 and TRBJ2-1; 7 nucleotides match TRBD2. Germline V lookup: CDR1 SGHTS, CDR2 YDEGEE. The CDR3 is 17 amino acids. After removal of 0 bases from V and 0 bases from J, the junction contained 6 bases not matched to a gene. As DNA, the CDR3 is TGTGCCAGCAGCTTGGTAATGGGGGGGAGCTCCTACAATGAGCAGTTCTTC. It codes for CASSLVMGGSSYNEQFF.

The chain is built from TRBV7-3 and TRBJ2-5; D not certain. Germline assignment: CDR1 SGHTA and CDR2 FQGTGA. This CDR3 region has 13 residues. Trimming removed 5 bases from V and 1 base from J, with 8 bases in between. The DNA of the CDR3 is TGTGCCAGCAGCCCTACCCCCCAAGAGACCCAGTACTTC. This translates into CASSPTPQETQYF.

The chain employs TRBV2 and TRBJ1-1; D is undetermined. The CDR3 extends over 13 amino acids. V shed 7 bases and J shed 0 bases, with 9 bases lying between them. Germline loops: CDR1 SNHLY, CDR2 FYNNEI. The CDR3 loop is CASKSLMNTEAFF. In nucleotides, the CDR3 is TGTGCCAGCAAGTCGCTCATGAACACTGAAGCTTTCTTT.

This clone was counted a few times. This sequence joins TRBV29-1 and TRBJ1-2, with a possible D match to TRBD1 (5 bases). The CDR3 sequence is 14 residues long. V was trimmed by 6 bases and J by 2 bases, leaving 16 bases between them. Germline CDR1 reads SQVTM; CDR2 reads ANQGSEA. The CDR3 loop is CSVPEGIVNYGYTF. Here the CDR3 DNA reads TGCAGCGTCCCCGAGGGGATAGTAAACTATGGCTACACCTTC. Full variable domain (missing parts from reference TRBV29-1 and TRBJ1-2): SAVISQKPSRDICQRGTSLTIQCQVDSQVTMMFWYRQQPGQSLTLIATANQGSEATYESGFVIDKFPISRPNLTFSTLTVSNMSPEDSSIYLCSVPEGIVNYGYTFGSGTRLTVV.

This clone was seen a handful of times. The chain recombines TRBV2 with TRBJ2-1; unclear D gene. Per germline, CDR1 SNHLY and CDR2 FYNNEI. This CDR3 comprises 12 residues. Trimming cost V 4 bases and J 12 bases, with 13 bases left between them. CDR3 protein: CASSVQREWQFF. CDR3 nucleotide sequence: TGTGCCAGCAGTGTCCAGCGAGAGTGGCAGTTCTTC.

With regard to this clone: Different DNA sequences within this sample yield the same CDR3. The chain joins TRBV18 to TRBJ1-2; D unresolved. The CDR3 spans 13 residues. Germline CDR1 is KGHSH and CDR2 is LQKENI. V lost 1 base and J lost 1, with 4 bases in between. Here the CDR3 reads CASSPQGNYGYTF. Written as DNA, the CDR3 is TGTGCCAGCTCACCACAGGGTAACTATGGCTACACCTTC.

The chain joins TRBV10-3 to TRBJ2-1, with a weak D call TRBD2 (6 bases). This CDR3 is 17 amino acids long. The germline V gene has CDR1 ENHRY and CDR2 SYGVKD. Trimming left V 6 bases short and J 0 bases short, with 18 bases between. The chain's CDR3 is CAIRPQGAGNSYNEQFF. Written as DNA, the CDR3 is TGTGCCATCAGGCCTCAAGGGGCGGGAAACTCCTACAATGAGCAGTTCTTC.

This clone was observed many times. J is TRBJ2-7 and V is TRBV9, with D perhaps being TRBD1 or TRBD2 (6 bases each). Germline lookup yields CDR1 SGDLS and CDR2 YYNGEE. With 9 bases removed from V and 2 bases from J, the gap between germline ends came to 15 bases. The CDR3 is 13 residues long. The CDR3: CAIKGGGTYEQYF. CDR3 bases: TGTGCCATCAAGGGGGGCGGCACCTACGAGCAGTACTTC.

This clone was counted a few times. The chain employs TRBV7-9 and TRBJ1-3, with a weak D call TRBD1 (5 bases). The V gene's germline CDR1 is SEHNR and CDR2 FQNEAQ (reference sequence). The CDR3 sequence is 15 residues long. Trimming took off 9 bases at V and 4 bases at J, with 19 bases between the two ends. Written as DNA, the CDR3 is TGTGCCAGTGGGTGGGGCCAGCTATCAGGAAACACCATATATTTT. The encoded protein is CASGWGQLSGNTIYF.

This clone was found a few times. In DNA, the CDR3 is TGTGCCAGCAGTGTGCACAGGGGCTACACCTTC. Amino acids: CASSVHRGYTF. The rearrangement joins TRBV6-1 to TRBJ1-2; TRBD1 is a possible D gene (5 bases). The CDR3 sequence is 11 residues long. CDR1 is MNHNS and CDR2 is SASEGT in the germline V gene. V dropped 4 bases and J dropped 8 bases, with 8 bases sitting between them.

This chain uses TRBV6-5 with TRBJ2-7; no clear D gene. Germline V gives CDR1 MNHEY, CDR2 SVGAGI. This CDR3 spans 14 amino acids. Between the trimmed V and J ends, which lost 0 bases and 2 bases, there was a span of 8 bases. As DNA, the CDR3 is TGTGCCAGCAGTTACTCGAATACAGCCTACGAGCAGTACTTC. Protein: CASSYSNTAYEQYF.

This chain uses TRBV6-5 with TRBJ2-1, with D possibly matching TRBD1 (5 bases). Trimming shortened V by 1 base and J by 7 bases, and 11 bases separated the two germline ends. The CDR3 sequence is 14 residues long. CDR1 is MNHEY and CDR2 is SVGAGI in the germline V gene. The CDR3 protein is CASSYFRATNEQFF. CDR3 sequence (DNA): TGTGCCAGCAGTTACTTCAGGGCGACTAATGAGCAGTTCTTC.